Described below is a single T cell receptor (beta chain) sequence and its context. Its antigen is unknown. Autoimmune disease history or systemic immunosuppression disqualified patients. This record belongs to a study of OX40 agonist ivuxolimab in advanced cancers. Findings and limits, study-wide: Expanded clones were, on average, more numerous among CD8+ T cells than CD4+. Relatively little clonal expansion, among the lowest observed, appeared in partial responders at 0.1-3.0 mg/kg.

Profiling relied on immunoSEQ multiplex PCR, and the TCRdb table lists in-frame clones only, not all of them. This sample has tens of thousands of clones; 87% occur once, and the top ten carry under 20%. In germline, CDR1 is SGHTS, CDR2 YDEGEE. V gave up 4 bases and J gave up 0 bases, with 15 bases separating them. The CDR3 length is 16 residues. The chain recombines TRBV5-8 with TRBJ2-3; perhaps TRBD2 as D (5 bases). This sequence was found in an adult with an advanced solid tumor such as melanoma, head and neck, liver or kidney cancer. The sample consisted of CD4+ or CD8+ T cells sorted from blood, taken in a trial of the OX40 agonist ivuxolimab. This CDR3 is CASSQASGESTDTQYF. The DNA for the CDR3 is TGTGCCAGCAGCCAAGCGAGCGGAGAGAGCACAGATACGCAGTATTTT.